This entry features one T cell receptor (beta chain) sequence. These data are taken from a study of Ad26.COV2.S vaccination and SARS-CoV-2 variants. Germline V gives CDR1 SGHNT, CDR2 YYREEE (reference sequence). The CDR3 sequence is 14 residues long. The trim removed 3 bases at V and 6 bases at J, leaving 9 bases unmatched. Treatment meaning: roughly 19 received Ad26.COV2.S at low or high dose, single or two shots; roughly five received placebo; per-sample allocation not given. On day 63 after the first injection, vaccine and placebo recipients gave samples. Sequenced by immunoSEQ multiplex PCR; TCRdb stores in-frame clones only, minus some. This sample has fewer than 900,000 clones, with more than 80% found just once.

This clonotype was sampled from a person aged 18-65 years who received the Ad26.COV2.S COVID-19 vaccine or a placebo. The sequenced sample was peripheral blood, obtained in a trial of Ad26.COV2.S vaccine versus placebo. The rearrangement joins TRBV5-4 to TRBJ2-7, with 7 bases matching TRBD2. The CDR3 coding sequence is TGTGCCAGCAGCTGGGAGGGCGGGGAAGGCGAGCAGTACTTC. Residues: CASSWEGGEGEQYF.